This T cell receptor (beta chain) was recovered during a study of control samples from healthy donors and cancer patients. Measured with immunoSEQ multiplex PCR; TCRdb has only the in-frame clones, and not every one. The sample has about 410,000 clones; 75% to 95% are singletons. The V segment lost 4 bases and the J segment 2 bases; nucleotides outside the gene matches: 1. The CDR3 has 13 residues. The germline V gene has CDR1 SGHNT and CDR2 YYREEE (reference sequence). The sequence came from a middle-aged man with head and neck cancer. What was sequenced was PBMCs. The chain joins TRBV5-4 to TRBJ2-5; 8 bases are shared with TRBD2. The CDR3 DNA sequence: TGTGCCAGCAGCCCGGGGGGGCAAGAGACCCAGTACTTC. Translation gives CASSPGGQETQYF.